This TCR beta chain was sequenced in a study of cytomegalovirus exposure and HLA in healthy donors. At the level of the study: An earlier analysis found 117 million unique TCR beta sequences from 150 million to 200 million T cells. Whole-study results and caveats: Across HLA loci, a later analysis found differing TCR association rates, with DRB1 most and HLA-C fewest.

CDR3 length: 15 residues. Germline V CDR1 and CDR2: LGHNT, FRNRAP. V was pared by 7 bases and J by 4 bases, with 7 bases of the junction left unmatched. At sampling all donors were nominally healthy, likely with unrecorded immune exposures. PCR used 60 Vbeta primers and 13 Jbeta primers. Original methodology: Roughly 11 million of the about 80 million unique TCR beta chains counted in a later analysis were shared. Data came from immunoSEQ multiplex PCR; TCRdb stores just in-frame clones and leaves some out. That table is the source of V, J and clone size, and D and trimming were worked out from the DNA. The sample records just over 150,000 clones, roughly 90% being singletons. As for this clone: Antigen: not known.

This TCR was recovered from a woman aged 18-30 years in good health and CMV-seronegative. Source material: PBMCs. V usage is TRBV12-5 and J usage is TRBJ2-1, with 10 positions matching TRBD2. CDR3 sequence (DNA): TGTGCTAGTGCCCTAACTAGCGGGGAGTACAATGAGCAGTTCTTC. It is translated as CASALTSGEYNEQFF.